The 16 T cell receptor beta chains reported below all come from one sample, sequenced in a study of cytomegalovirus exposure and HLA in healthy donors. PCR used 60 Vbeta primers and 13 Jbeta primers. Measured with immunoSEQ multiplex PCR; TCRdb has only the in-frame clones, and not every one. Of about 120,000 clones listed, roughly 80% are singletons. Sequencing was performed on PBMCs. These TCRs come from a middle-aged woman in good health and CMV-seropositive.

CDR3 region: CASSPGLAGTEQFF. Here the CDR3 DNA reads TGTGCCAGCAGTCCGGGACTAGCGGGTACCGAGCAGTTCTTC. The V call is TRBV2, the J call TRBJ2-1, with 12 bases fitting TRBD2. CDR3 length: 14 residues. In germline, CDR1 is SNHLY, CDR2 FYNNEI. The ends lost 5 bases at V and 10 bases at J; junction bases unmatched: 6.

This clone was counted between two and nine times. This rearrangement joins TRBV4-1 to TRBJ2-2, with 8 bases lining up with TRBD2. The J segment lost 3 bases and the V segment lost 10 bases, leaving 7 bases of the junction unmatched. Germline V lookup: CDR1 MGHRA, CDR2 YSYEKL. The CDR3 has 14 amino acids. The CDR3 region is CATRGGGDTGELFF. CDR3 nucleotide sequence: TGCGCCACACGGGGGGGAGGAGACACCGGGGAGCTGTTTTTT.

The V call is TRBV19, the J call TRBJ1-6; D is ambiguous. CDR1 is LNHDA, CDR2 SQIVND, per germline (reference sequence). Between the trimmed V and J ends, which lost 0 bases and 6 bases, there was a span of 9 bases. This CDR3 has 15 residues. DNA for the CDR3: TGTGCCAGTAGTATAGATCTTGTTCGTAATTCACCCCTCCACTTT. The encoded protein is CASSIDLVRNSPLHF.

CDR3 protein: CASSPPNRDQETQYF. The CDR3 DNA sequence: TGTGCCAGCTCACCACCTAACAGGGACCAAGAGACCCAGTACTTC. The J gene is TRBJ2-5, the V gene TRBV18, with a weak D call TRBD1 (6 bases). CDR3 length: 15 amino acids. V gave up 0 bases and J gave up 0 bases, with 8 bases separating them. Germline loops: CDR1 KGHSH, CDR2 LQKENI.

The rearrangement uses TRBV2 and TRBJ1-1, with D possibly matching TRBD1 (6 bases). V dropped 5 bases and J dropped 4 bases, with 11 bases sitting between them. Germline CDR1 and CDR2: SNHLY and FYNNEI. The CDR3 is 13 residues long. CDR3 region: CASSLQGGTEAFF. The CDR3 DNA reads as TGTGCCAGCAGTTTACAGGGCGGCACTGAAGCTTTCTTT.

The chain employs TRBV10-3 and TRBJ1-5; TRBD1 matches at 10 bases. V trimming: 11 bases; J trimming: 0 bases; junction bases outside the gene matches: 7. The CDR3 has 15 amino acids. CDR1 ENHRY and CDR2 SYGVKD come from the germline V gene. CDR3 in DNA: TGTGCCGTAAGACAGGGGGCTGCTAGCAATCAGCCCCAGCATTTT. Amino acids: CAVRQGAASNQPQHF.

The chain joins TRBV7-2 to TRBJ2-5; TRBD2 matches at 9 bases. This CDR3 has 16 residues. V trimming: 5 bases; J trimming: 5 bases; junction bases outside the gene matches: 12. Germline CDR1 is SGHTA and CDR2 is FQGNSA. The CDR3 loop is CASSLNPSGVGETQYF. The CDR3, as DNA: TGTGCCAGCAGCCTCAACCCTAGCGGGGTCGGGGAGACCCAGTACTTC.

The chain uses TRBV9 and TRBJ1-3; D might be TRBD1 (5 bases). The CDR3 length is 13 residues. The V gene's germline CDR1 is SGDLS and CDR2 YYNGEE. V shed 0 bases and J shed 8 bases, with 9 bases lying between them. The CDR3 loop reads CASSVDLGDTIYF. CDR3 DNA sequence: TGTGCCAGCAGCGTAGATTTAGGGGACACCATATATTTT.

V gene TRBV6-4 combines with J gene TRBJ2-3, with 8 bases aligning to TRBD2. This CDR3 has 15 amino acids. CDR1 is MRHNA and CDR2 is SNTAGT in the germline V gene. The trim removed 5 bases at V and 0 bases at J, leaving 4 bases unmatched. This CDR3 reads CASSSLAGSTDTQYF. The CDR3 coding sequence is TGTGCCAGCAGTTCCTTAGCGGGGAGCACAGATACGCAGTATTTT.

Details on this clone: The identical CDR3 is also encoded by other nucleotide sequences in the sample. The chain has TRBV5-1 and TRBJ2-7, with D possibly matching TRBD1 (5 bases). This CDR3 is 14 amino acids long. Germline-derived CDR1 and CDR2 are SGHRS and YFSETQ. V was trimmed by 0 bases and J by 4 bases, leaving 11 bases between them. The CDR3 coding sequence is TGCGCCAGCAGCTTGGGGGGCAGGGTTTACGAGCAGTACTTC. Translating gives CASSLGGRVYEQYF.

This clone was seen just once. The gene calls are TRBV6-5 and TRBJ2-1, with TRBD2 as a possible D gene (6 bases). The V gene's germline CDR1 is MNHEY and CDR2 SVGAGI. CDR3 size: 15 residues. V was shortened by 0 bases and J by 4 bases, with 10 bases between the two germline ends. The CDR3 DNA is TGTGCCAGCAGTTACTCGGCTAGCGCATACAATGAGCAGTTCTTC. It specifies CASSYSASAYNEQFF.

This clone occurred a few times. The V and J genes are TRBV5-1 and TRBJ1-1, with 7 bases identical to TRBD1. The V and J ends lost 0 bases and 4 bases, in that order; junction bases with no gene match: 3. Germline V CDR1 and CDR2: SGHRS, YFSETQ. The CDR3 runs to 14 residues. Here the CDR3 DNA reads TGCGCCAGCAGCTTGGGGGACAGTACCACTGAAGCTTTCTTT. This codes for CASSLGDSTTEAFF.

This clone was seen a handful of times. This chain links TRBV18 with TRBJ2-7, with 8 bases fitting TRBD2. Trimming at V came to 4 bases and at J to 3 bases, leaving 8 bases not matched to a gene. Germline CDR1 reads KGHSH; CDR2 reads LQKENI. The CDR3 runs to 15 residues. CDR3 protein: CASSLTTGTSYEQYF. DNA for the CDR3: TGTGCCAGCTCACTGACAACCGGGACTAGCTACGAGCAGTACTTC.

This rearrangement joins TRBV2 to TRBJ2-7, with D hard to call. The CDR3 loop spans 12 amino acids. Trimming stripped 5 bases from V and 0 bases from J, with 5 bases between. Germline V CDR1 and CDR2: SNHLY, FYNNEI. The CDR3 loop reads CASSPRSYEQYF. CDR3 sequence (DNA): TGTGCCAGCAGTCCTCGCTCCTACGAGCAGTACTTC. The full variable domain, its missing parts supplied by reference TRBV2 and TRBJ2-7, is EPEVTQTPSHQVTQMGQEVILRCVPISNHLYFYWYRQILGQKVEFLVSFYNNEISEKSEIFDDQFSVERPDGSNFTLKIRSTKLEDSAMYFCASSPRSYEQYFGPGTRLTVT.

The V call is TRBV29-1, the J call TRBJ1-4; tentatively, D is TRBD1 (6 bases). The CDR3 sequence is 13 residues long. V was pared by 4 bases and J by 5 bases, with 11 bases between. Germline CDR1 SQVTM, CDR2 ANQGSEA. The CDR3 reads CSVGQVGNEKLFF. Here the CDR3 DNA reads TGCAGCGTTGGACAGGTGGGGAATGAAAAACTGTTTTTT.

This chain connects TRBV5-1 to TRBJ2-7; possible D gene TRBD1, 6 bases. The CDR3 is 15 amino acids. Trimming pared 4 bases from V and 2 bases from J, leaving 16 bases between. Germline V gives CDR1 SGHRS, CDR2 YFSETQ. CDR3 in DNA: TGCGCCAGCAGCCCGCAGGGGCCCCCGACCTACGAGCAGTACTTC. It codes for CASSPQGPPTYEQYF.